Below are 19 T cell receptor beta chains sequenced from a single sample in a study of T cell responses to AZD1222 COVID-19 vaccine. TCRdb's copy holds only in-frame clones and misses some; the assay was immunoSEQ multiplex PCR. This sample's table has over 130,000 clones. The sample taken for sequencing was peripheral blood. The receptors shown here come from an adult in good health.

For this clone: At one end, the junction sequence differs from germline, possibly due to a read error. The sample has other DNA sequences that encode this CDR3 too. The rearrangement joins TRBV28 to TRBJ2-7; 8 bases are a match to TRBD1. Germline V gives CDR1 MDHEN, CDR2 SYDVKM. This CDR3 contains 12 residues. The CDR3 region is CASNPGGARQYF. The CDR3 DNA follows: TGTGCCAGCAACCCAGGGGGCGCACGGCAGTATTTC.

As for this clone: The sample contains more than one DNA sequence encoding this CDR3. The chain joins TRBV18 to TRBJ1-1; D call uncertain. CDR3 length equals 14 residues. Germline CDR1 KGHSH, CDR2 LQKENI. With 1 base removed from V and 0 bases from J, the gap between germline ends came to 6 bases. CDR3: CASSPQGMNTEAFF. The CDR3 bases are TGTGCCAGCTCACCACAGGGAATGAACACTGAAGCTTTCTTT.

CDR3 in DNA: TGTGCCAGCAGCGCCGGGGTGAACACTGAAGCTTTCTTT. Translating it yields CASSAGVNTEAFF. The rearrangement joins TRBV7-2 to TRBJ1-1; D gene ambiguous. Trimming cost V 5 bases and J 0 bases, with 7 bases left between them. Germline lookup yields CDR1 SGHTA and CDR2 FQGNSA. The CDR3 has 13 residues.

The chain is built from TRBV7-9 and TRBJ1-2, with D unresolved. The CDR3 length is 14 residues. Per germline, CDR1 SEHNR and CDR2 FQNEAQ (reference sequence). V lost 6 bases to trimming and J lost 4 bases, with 15 bases between them. CDR3 residues: CASRIGGLSYGYTF. CDR3 bases: TGTGCCAGCAGGATAGGAGGACTAAGCTATGGCTACACCTTC. Supplemented by reference TRBV7-9 and TRBJ1-2, the full variable domain reads DTGVSQNPRHKITKRGQNVTFRCDPISEHNRLYWYRQTLGQGPEFLTYFQNEAQLEKSRLLSDRFSAERPKGSFSTLEIQRTEQGDSAMYLCASRIGGLSYGYTFGSGTRLTVV.

The chain is built from TRBV6-2 or TRBV6-3 and TRBJ1-1; no definite D call. Trimming removed 6 bases at V and 6 bases at J, with 8 bases between. The CDR3 runs to 11 residues. Germline V gene data show CDR1 as MNHEY and CDR2 as SVGEGT. CDR3 residues: CASSQSAEAFF. The CDR3 DNA reads as TGTGCCAGCAGCCAGTCCGCTGAAGCTTTCTTT.

The chain uses TRBV6-5 and TRBJ2-3, with D possibly matching TRBD2 (6 bases). The ends were cut back, 6 bases at V and 0 bases at J, with 13 bases in the middle. This CDR3 is 15 amino acids long. The V gene's germline CDR1 is MNHEY and CDR2 SVGAGI. The CDR3 DNA sequence: TGTGCCAGCAGATCCCGGGACTCTAGCACAGATACGCAGTATTTT. This encodes CASRSRDSSTDTQYF.

J is TRBJ1-5 and V is TRBV7-8; no definite D call. Between the trimmed V and J ends, which lost 5 bases and 7 bases, there was a span of 12 bases. There are 13 residues in the CDR3. CDR1 and CDR2 (germline): SGHVS, FQNEAQ. CDR3 sequence (DNA): TGTGCCAGCAGCCTGGACCGGGAGCAGCCCCAGCATTTT. This codes for CASSLDREQPQHF.

This chain links TRBV7-9 with TRBJ2-1, with D maybe TRBD1 (6 bases). Trimming shortened V by 6 bases and J by 1 base, and 16 bases separated the two germline ends. The germline CDR1 and CDR2 sequences are SEHNR and FQNEAQ (reference sequence). This CDR3 has 16 amino acids. CDR3 loop: CASSFSRGFSYNEQFF. The CDR3 bases are TGTGCCAGCAGTTTTTCCAGGGGCTTTTCCTACAATGAGCAGTTCTTC.

The gene calls are TRBV7-9 and TRBJ2-1; 8 bases fit TRBD1. V shed 1 base and J 3 bases; nucleotides not matched to a gene: 2. The CDR3 extends over 15 amino acids. Germline-derived CDR1 and CDR2 are SEHNR and FQNEAQ (reference sequence). The CDR3 reads CASSLEGQVYNEQFF. The CDR3 DNA follows: TGTGCCAGCAGCTTAGAGGGACAGGTCTACAATGAGCAGTTCTTC.

V and J are TRBV19 and TRBJ1-5; no firm D call. This CDR3 is built from 15 residues. Germline assignment: CDR1 LNHDA and CDR2 SQIVND (reference sequence). The V end lost 3 bases, the J end lost 0 bases, and 9 bases lay between the germline ends. CDR3: CASSMTGDSNQPQHF. CDR3 sequence (DNA): TGTGCCAGTAGTATGACCGGGGATAGCAATCAGCCCCAGCATTTT. The entire variable domain, with the rest obtained from reference TRBV19 and TRBJ1-5, is as follows: DGGITQSPKYLFRKEGQNVTLSCEQNLNHDAMYWYRQDPGQGLRLIYYSQIVNDFQKGDIAEGYSVSREKKESFPLTVTSAQKNPTAFYLCASSMTGDSNQPQHFGDGTRLSIL.

The V and J genes are TRBV3-1 (or the pseudogene TRBV3-2) and TRBJ2-2; weak D call: TRBD2 (6 bases). CDR1 is LGHDT, CDR2 YNNKEL, per germline (reference sequence). This CDR3 is 18 amino acids long. V was clipped by 1 base and J by 0 bases, with 15 bases between them. The CDR3 sequence: CASSQAGPGSTNTGELFF. The CDR3, as DNA: TGTGCCAGCAGCCAAGCCGGGCCCGGGAGCACGAACACCGGGGAGCTGTTTTTT.

The genes are TRBV30 and TRBJ2-2; possibly TRBD2 for D (5 bases). The CDR3 is 15 amino acids. The V gene lost 3 bases and the J gene lost 0 bases, with 11 bases spanning the gap. Germline loops: CDR1 GTSNPN, CDR2 SVGIG (reference sequence). The CDR3 DNA is TGTGCCTGGAGGCGGGCCAATACGAACACCGGGGAGCTGTTTTTT. It specifies CAWRRANTNTGELFF.

The V call is TRBV20-1, the J call TRBJ2-5; a weak D match, TRBD2 (6 bases). V dropped 3 bases and J dropped 9 bases, with 11 bases sitting between them. Germline CDR1 is DFQATT and CDR2 is SNEGSKA (reference sequence). The CDR3 is 11 residues long. The CDR3 protein is CSASSGTPQYF. The CDR3 DNA is TGCAGTGCTAGCTCAGGGACTCCCCAGTACTTC.

The chain links TRBV11-2 to TRBJ2-5, with 9 bases identical to TRBD2. Germline V gene data show CDR1 as SGHAT and CDR2 as FQNNGV. The CDR3 spans 16 residues. The junction had 10 bases not matched to a gene; V was cut back by 4 bases and J by 4 bases. For the CDR3, the DNA is TGTGCCAGCAGCTCGCCGCGGGGGGGGCGGGTAGAGACCCAGTACTTC. This translates into CASSSPRGGRVETQYF.

The J gene is TRBJ2-2, the V gene TRBV9; a possible D gene is TRBD2 (6 bases). Germline V gene data show CDR1 as SGDLS and CDR2 as YYNGEE. CDR3 length equals 15 residues. The V end lost 3 bases, the J end lost 8 bases, and 17 bases lay between the germline ends. Here the CDR3 reads CASSGAGTAGGELFF. The CDR3 coding sequence is TGTGCCAGCAGCGGGGCCGGGACTGCCGGAGGGGAGCTGTTTTTT.

The chain employs TRBV9 and TRBJ2-2; 8 bases map to TRBD1. This CDR3 region has 17 residues. Unmatched junction bases numbered 5, after V lost 0 bases and J lost 1 base. The germline gives CDR1 SGDLS, CDR2 YYNGEE. The CDR3 protein is CASSVDTGGLNTGELFF. The CDR3 DNA sequence: TGTGCCAGCAGCGTAGATACAGGGGGTTTGAACACCGGGGAGCTGTTTTTT.

CDR3 protein: CASSEGPHQPQHF. The CDR3 DNA reads as TGTGCCAGCAGTGAGGGCCCCCATCAGCCCCAGCATTTT. The chain joins TRBV2 to TRBJ1-5, with D uncertain. The CDR3 is made up of 13 amino acids. The V end lost 3 bases, the J end lost 5 bases, and 8 bases lay between the germline ends. The V gene's germline CDR1 is SNHLY and CDR2 FYNNEI. The full variable domain, its missing parts supplied by reference TRBV2 and TRBJ1-5, is EPEVTQTPSHQVTQMGQEVILRCVPISNHLYFYWYRQILGQKVEFLVSFYNNEISEKSEIFDDQFSVERPDGSNFTLKIRSTKLEDSAMYFCASSEGPHQPQHFGDGTRLSIL.

This chain uses TRBV27 with TRBJ2-7, with D maybe TRBD2 (6 bases). The germline gives CDR1 MNHEY, CDR2 SMNVEV (reference sequence). This CDR3 has 16 residues. V lost 2 bases to trimming and J lost 3 bases, with 17 bases between them. The CDR3 DNA reads as TGTGCCAGCAGTTTAGTAGGAGGGGCAGGCATCTACGAGCAGTACTTC. Translation: CASSLVGGAGIYEQYF.

The chain is built from TRBV19 and TRBJ2-3, with TRBD2 matching over 8 bases. Germline V gene data show CDR1 as LNHDA and CDR2 as SQIVND (reference sequence). CDR3 size: 15 residues. Unmatched junction bases numbered 2, after V lost 3 bases and J lost 0 bases. Here the CDR3 reads CASSMRLASTDTQYF. In DNA, the CDR3 is TGTGCCAGTAGTATGCGACTAGCGAGCACAGATACGCAGTATTTT.